A selection of T cell receptor beta chains follows, all from one sample in a study of T cells in Graves' hyperthyroidism and ophthalmopathy. MiXCR was run by TCRdb on the multiplex PCR reads, yielding one entry per CDR3 protein. In the table there are over 200,000 distinct CDR3 sequences, approximately 17% of which are singletons. The source material was blood. The receptors stem from a man aged 50-59 years with Graves' hyperthyroidism. CDR3s include the opening cysteine and the closing phenylalanine or tryptophan. Each record gives: D gene, J gene, clone size, V gene, CDR3 DNA, CDR3 protein. D genes are given only for firm matches. Clone size is stated in some rows and not others, as once, few, many or a class when expanded.

>-|TRBJ2-1|few|TRBV20-1
TGCAGTGCTAGAGCCCCCCCCAATGAGCAGTTCTTC
CSARAPPNEQFF
>-|TRBJ1-5|-|TRBV20-1
TGCAGTGCTAATCGGGAACCAGACCAGCCCCAGCATTTT
CSANREPDQPQHF
>-|TRBJ1-5|-|TRBV6-2/TRBV6-3
TGTGCCAGCAAGGGACACTATAACAATCAGCCCCAGCATTTT
CASKGHYNNQPQHF
>-|TRBJ1-2|many|TRBV28
TGTGCCAGCAACAACGACTATGGCTACACCTTC
CASNNDYGYTF
>-|TRBJ2-7|few|TRBV4-1
TGCGCCAGCAGCCAATTGTCCAACTACGAGCAGTACTTC
CASSQLSNYEQYF
>-|TRBJ2-2|-|TRBV18
TGTGCCAGCTCATCTACGCCGAACACCGGGGAGCTGTTTTTT
CASSSTPNTGELFF
>TRBD2|TRBJ2-7|few|TRBV20-1
TGCAGTGCTAGAGATCGGAGGGCGGGAGTCTACGAGCAGTACTTC
CSARDRRAGVYEQYF
>-|TRBJ1-5|many|TRBV30
TGTGCCTGGAGTGAAAGGGGACTGTTCGATCAGCCCCAGCATTTT
CAWSERGLFDQPQHF
>TRBD2|TRBJ2-1|many|TRBV20-1
TGCAGTGCTAAACCCCGAACTAGCGGGATCGGGAATGAGCAGTTCTTC
CSAKPRTSGIGNEQFF
>TRBD1|TRBJ1-1|-|TRBV6-2/TRBV6-3
TGTGCCAGCAGTTACGCAGACAGGGCCGGGGCCACTGAAGCTTTCTTT
CASSYADRAGATEAFF
>-|TRBJ1-2|many|TRBV12-3/TRBV12-4
TGTGCCAGCAGTTTCTCGGGTGGAGGCTACACCTTC
CASSFSGGGYTF
>-|TRBJ2-1|-|TRBV18
TGTGCCAGCTCACCCCCCCCCTACAATGAGCAGTTCTTC
CASSPPPYNEQFF
>-|TRBJ2-7|many|TRBV5-5
TGTGCCAGCAGCCCCGAGGGACAAAATTACGAGCAGTACTTC
CASSPEGQNYEQYF
>TRBD1|TRBJ2-2|-|TRBV6-1
TGTGCCAGCAGCCCTTATCGGACAGGGGGCGGGGGCGGGGAGCTGTTTTTT
CASSPYRTGGGGGELFF
>TRBD2|TRBJ2-7|-|TRBV6-1
TGTGCCAGCAGTTACAGCGCGGGAGGCTCCTACGAGCAGTACTTC
CASSYSAGGSYEQYF
>-|TRBJ2-5|many|TRBV11-3
TGTGCCAGCAGCAATACGGAGGGCCAAGAGACCCAGTACTTC
CASSNTEGQETQYF
>TRBD2|TRBJ2-1|-|TRBV3-1
TGTGCCAGCAGCCGGGGTTGGGCTAGCGGGAATGAGCAGTTCTTC
CASSRGWASGNEQFF
>-|TRBJ2-7|many|TRBV12-3/TRBV12-4
TGTGCCAGCAGTCCCCCGACTTCCTACGAGCAGTACTTC
CASSPPTSYEQYF
>TRBD1|TRBJ2-5|many|TRBV28
TGTGCCAGCAGTGCCACCGGGACAGGGGACCAAGAGACCCAGTACTTC
CASSATGTGDQETQYF
>TRBD2|TRBJ2-7|many|TRBV12-3/TRBV12-4
TGTGCCAGCAGTTTAAAAGGACTAGAGAACGAGCAGTACTTC
CASSLKGLENEQYF
>-|TRBJ1-5|-|TRBV11-1
TGTGCCAGCAGCTTAGACTTAGGCCAGCCCCAGCATTTT
CASSLDLGQPQHF
>TRBD1|TRBJ1-2|-|TRBV5-1
TGCGCCAGCAGCTTGGGACAGGGCATTGGCTACACCTTC
CASSLGQGIGYTF
>-|TRBJ2-3|many|TRBV28
TGTGCCAGCAGGCGCAGGGTTACAGATACGCAGTATTTT
CASRRRVTDTQYF